This T cell receptor beta chain comes out of a study of blood T cell repertoires in COVID-19. Study in general: The United States, Italy and Spain were the sources of the acute and convalescent COVID-19 samples. From T cells, B-cell-depleted T cells, or PBMCs came the material, which was cDNA or gDNA.

Germline lookup yields CDR1 LGHNA and CDR2 YNFKEQ. Trimming took 0 bases from V and 1 from J; bases not matched to a gene: 12. This CDR3 comprises 19 residues. The authors' processing: Nucleated cell counts were estimated from reference gene primer amplification. The data were produced by immunoSEQ multiplex PCR, yet TCRdb's version contains in-frame clones alone and is incomplete. V, J and clone size are taken as reported in that table, and D and trimming were inferred from the DNA itself. This sample yields some 400,000 clones, of which around 87% are seen a single time; 3% belongs to the top ten. The rearrangement uses TRBV4-2 and TRBJ1-1; 9 nucleotides line up with TRBD1. The specimen was peripheral blood. The sequence was obtained from a human donor in a cohort sampled during active COVID-19. CDR3 nucleotides: TGTGCCAGCAGCCAAGATCCCTACAGGGGGCTAGGGGGGAACACTGAAGCTTTCTTT. Protein sequence: CASSQDPYRGLGGNTEAFF.